The 9 T cell receptor beta chains listed next were all sequenced from one sample in a study of shared clonotypes between healthy human individuals. The data were produced by immunoSEQ multiplex PCR, yet TCRdb's version contains in-frame clones alone and is incomplete. The sample holds roughly 2,300,000 clones; 80% to 95% are singletons and the top ten take 0.37%. Specimen: naive CD4+ T cells from PBMCs. Subset described: CD45RA+ positively selected. The receptors were sampled from a man between 18 and 29 years old in good health. Some clones in this sample may be carry-over from other donors' samples.

The chain employs TRBV30 and TRBJ2-7; D is possibly TRBD2 (6 bases). Between the trimmed V and J ends, which lost 8 bases and 3 bases, there was a span of 14 bases. The CDR3 length is 12 residues. Per germline, CDR1 GTSNPN and CDR2 SVGIG (reference sequence). CDR3 in DNA: TGTGCCGGAAGCCGTAGCGGCTACGAGCAGTACTTC. Translating it yields CAGSRSGYEQYF.

The CDR3 nucleotides read TGCGCCAGCAGCCAAGTTGGACTAGCGGGAGGGCCCCAATCTTACAATGAGCAGTTCTTC. This sequence encodes CASSQVGLAGGPQSYNEQFF. V gene TRBV4-1 combines with J gene TRBJ2-1; 15 bases are shared with TRBD2. The CDR3 extends over 20 amino acids. V gave up 1 base and J gave up 4 bases; unmatched junction bases: 11. The V gene's germline CDR1 is MGHRA and CDR2 YSYEKL.

V usage is TRBV19 and J usage is TRBJ2-2; perhaps TRBD2 as D (5 bases). Germline V gene data show CDR1 as LNHDA and CDR2 as SQIVND (reference sequence). V shed 3 bases and J shed 5 bases, with 13 bases lying between them. CDR3 length: 15 residues. The chain's CDR3 is CASSIPGGLTGELFF. CDR3 bases: TGTGCCAGTAGTATTCCGGGTGGACTTACCGGGGAGCTGTTTTTT.

The rearrangement uses TRBV4-1 and TRBJ1-5; D is uncertain. Trimming left V 2 bases short and J 9 bases short, with 14 bases between. The CDR3 consists of 14 residues. Germline values: CDR1 MGHRA, CDR2 YSYEKL. The CDR3, as DNA: TGCGCCAGCAGCCAAAAGGATGAGGGCCGGCCCCAGCATTTT. It codes for CASSQKDEGRPQHF.

The V gene is TRBV5-1, the J gene TRBJ1-6; D is ambiguous. V was trimmed by 4 bases and J by 7 bases, leaving 18 bases between them. The germline V gene has CDR1 SGHRS and CDR2 YFSETQ. There are 16 residues in the CDR3. CDR3 protein: CASSIPSGEGNSPLHF. In nucleotides, the CDR3 is TGCGCCAGCAGCATCCCCTCGGGAGAAGGGAATTCACCCCTCCACTTT.

The V and J genes are TRBV6-5 and TRBJ2-1; the D gene is possibly TRBD2 (6 bases). Per the germline V gene, CDR1 is MNHEY and CDR2 is SVGAGI. V lost 11 bases and J 6 bases, leaving 17 bases between the germline ends. CDR3 length: 13 residues. The CDR3: CAVWDFRGNEQFF. The CDR3 coding sequence is TGTGCCGTATGGGACTTCCGGGGCAATGAGCAGTTCTTC.

CDR3 bases: TGTGCCAGCAGTTTAACAGAGAACACTGAAGCTTTCTTT. Translation: CASSLTENTEAFF. The chain employs TRBV6-1 and TRBJ1-1; D uncertain. Germline V CDR1 and CDR2: MNHNS, SASEGT. This CDR3 is 13 amino acids long. V was shortened by 5 bases and J by 1 base, with 8 bases between the two germline ends.

V usage is TRBV7-2 and J usage is TRBJ2-1; TRBD2 aligns across 14 bases. V shed 5 bases and J 4 bases; nucleotides not matched to a gene: 4. The germline gives CDR1 SGHTA, CDR2 FQGNSA. The CDR3 contains 16 residues. The chain's CDR3 is CASSKGLAGAYNEQFF. DNA of the CDR3: TGTGCCAGCAGCAAGGGACTAGCGGGAGCATACAATGAGCAGTTCTTC. The full variable domain, in which reference TRBV7-2 and TRBJ2-1 provide the parts outside the CDR3, is GAGVSQSPSNKVTEKGKDVELRCDPISGHTALYWYRQSLGQGLEFLIYFQGNSAPDKSGLPSDRFSAERTGGSVSTLTIQRTQQEDSAVYLCASSKGLAGAYNEQFFGPGTRLTVL.

The chain carries TRBV7-3 and TRBJ2-3; no firm D call. The CDR3 contains 13 residues. Between the trimmed V and J ends, which lost 3 bases and 2 bases, there was a span of 6 bases. The germline V gene encodes CDR1 SGHTA and CDR2 FQGTGA. CDR3 DNA: TGTGCCAGCAGCTTCTCCCTCACAGATACGCAGTATTTT. Translated, it gives CASSFSLTDTQYF. The whole variable domain, filled in from reference TRBV7-3 and TRBJ2-3, reads GAGVSQTPSNKVTEKGKYVELRCDPISGHTALYWYRQSLGQGPEFLIYFQGTGAADDSGLPNDRFFAVRPEGSVSTLKIQRTERGDSAVYLCASSFSLTDTQYFGPGTRLTVL.